This TCR beta chain was identified in a study of cytomegalovirus exposure and HLA in healthy donors. Whole-study findings and limits: Later on, analysis showed that most CMV-associated TCR beta chains appeared to be HLA-restricted.

The CDR3 consists of 12 residues. V dropped 5 bases and J dropped 0 bases, with 5 bases sitting between them. CDR1 MDHEN and CDR2 SYDVKM come from the germline V gene. PCR involved 60 Vbeta and 13 Jbeta primers. Only in-frame clones appear in the TCRdb table, and some are missing; sequencing was by immunoSEQ multiplex PCR. Seen here are about 140,000 clones, approximately 84% observed once, and the top ten hold approximately 2%. As concerns this clone: Its matching antigen is unknown.

The J gene is TRBJ2-7, the V gene TRBV28; D is undetermined. The source material was PBMCs. The receptor comes from a woman aged 40 to 50 in good health and CMV-seronegative. This chain's CDR3 is CASSPSSYEQYF. Here the CDR3 DNA reads TGTGCCAGCAGTCCGTCCTCCTACGAGCAGTACTTC.